These 27 T cell receptor beta chains came from one sample sequenced in a study of T cell responses to AZD1222 COVID-19 vaccine. Sequenced by immunoSEQ multiplex PCR; TCRdb stores in-frame clones only, minus some. The sample holds more than 75,000 clones, roughly nine tenths seen once. Sequencing was performed on peripheral blood, taken on day 0 of AZD1222 vaccination. The receptor set was obtained from an adult in good health.

The chain is built from TRBV5-5 and TRBJ2-1; the D is unclear. Germline V gene sequence: CDR1 SGHKS, CDR2 YYEKEE (reference sequence). CDR3 length equals 13 residues. V was trimmed by 0 bases and J by 6 bases, leaving 7 bases between them. The DNA for the CDR3 is TGTGCCAGCAGCTTGGGAACAGTCAATGAGCAGTTCTTC. The encoded protein is CASSLGTVNEQFF.

This chain uses TRBV4-3 with TRBJ2-1; D is uncertain. CDR1 is LGHNA, CDR2 YSLEER, per germline. The V end was cut by 0 bases, the J end by 8 bases, with 11 bases between. The CDR3 is 14 residues long. CDR3 in DNA: TGCGCCAGCAGCCAAGAGGAAGTGTGGGATGAGCAGTTCTTC. It encodes CASSQEEVWDEQFF.

The table lists this clone with a count of one. CDR3 nucleotides: TGTGCCAGCAGTCCAACCGGGACTAGCCCTTACAATGAGCAGTTCTTC. This encodes CASSPTGTSPYNEQFF. V is TRBV27 and J is TRBJ2-1; 9 bases align to TRBD2. V lost 5 bases, J lost 4 bases, and 9 bases stayed unmatched. The length of the CDR3 is 16 residues. Germline loops: CDR1 MNHEY, CDR2 SMNVEV (reference sequence).

This clone was recorded once. A junction end diverges from the germline sequence, so it may reflect a read error. The rearrangement links TRBV7-7 to TRBJ2-5; 7 positions agree with TRBD2. CDR1 is SSHAT and CDR2 is FNYEAQ in the germline V gene (reference sequence). This CDR3 region has 16 residues. The CDR3: CASSLDQGGVQETQYF. In DNA, the CDR3 is TGTGCTAGCAGCTTAGACCAGGGAGGGGTCCAAGAGACCCAGTACTTC.

CDR3 in DNA: TGCGCCAGCAGCCCACCGTTTGCGGGAGGGCCAGGCTATGAGCAGTTCTTC. Translation gives CASSPPFAGGPGYEQFF. V is TRBV5-1 and J is TRBJ2-1, with TRBD2 matching over 9 bases. With 4 bases clipped from V and 8 bases from J, the junction kept 16 bases outside the gene matches. Germline V gene data show CDR1 as SGHRS and CDR2 as YFSETQ. The CDR3 length is 17 residues.

The CDR3 loop is CASSISTTTYEQYF. In DNA, the CDR3 is TGTGCCAGTAGTATTAGTACTACTACCTACGAGCAGTACTTC. The chain is built from TRBV19 and TRBJ2-7; D call uncertain. The CDR3 consists of 14 residues. V lost 3 bases and J 2 bases, leaving 11 bases between the germline ends. Germline values: CDR1 LNHDA, CDR2 SQIVND (reference sequence).

The J gene is TRBJ1-2, the V gene TRBV7-2; possible D gene TRBD1, 6 bases. V lost 6 bases to trimming and J lost 8 bases, with 13 bases between them. There are 12 residues in the CDR3. The germline V gene encodes CDR1 SGHTA and CDR2 FQGNSA. In DNA, the CDR3 is TGTGCCAGCAGTAAAAGGAGGGGGGGCTACACCTTC. The encoded protein is CASSKRRGGYTF.

This chain uses TRBV9 with TRBJ1-2, with D hard to call. V was trimmed by 3 bases and J by 8 bases, leaving 8 bases between them. CDR1 is SGDLS and CDR2 is YYNGEE in the germline V gene. CDR3 length equals 11 residues. Here the CDR3 DNA reads TGTGCCAGCAGCGACGAGTGGGGCTACACCTTC. Translated: CASSDEWGYTF.

This rearrangement joins TRBV29-1 to TRBJ1-3; 10 positions match TRBD1. Trimming at V came to 0 bases and at J to 3 bases, leaving 8 bases not matched to a gene. CDR1 is SQVTM, CDR2 ANQGSEA, per germline. This CDR3 is built from 17 residues. The CDR3 spells CSVEDPPGQGDGNTIYF. In DNA form, the CDR3 reads TGCAGCGTTGAAGACCCTCCAGGACAGGGGGATGGAAACACCATATATTTT.

The chain carries TRBV5-5 and TRBJ2-5; D may be TRBD2 (7 bases). CDR1 and CDR2 (germline): SGHKS, YYEKEE (reference sequence). V was cut by 4 bases and J by 5 bases, with 18 bases left in between. The CDR3 is 15 amino acids. The CDR3 region has the DNA TGTGCCAGCAGCCCACTAGGGGGGGCGGGGGAGACCCAGTACTTC. Its protein is CASSPLGGAGETQYF. Filled out from reference TRBV5-5 and TRBJ2-5, the complete variable domain reads DAGVTQSPTHLIKTRGQQVTLRCSPISGHKSVSWYQQVLGQGPQFIFQYYEKEERGRGNFPDRFSARQFPNYSSELNVNALLLGDSALYLCASSPLGGAGETQYFGPGTRLLVL.

V and J are TRBV9 and TRBJ1-2; the D is unclear. Trimming took 3 bases from V and 8 from J, leaving 14 bases between them. Germline V gene data show CDR1 as SGDLS and CDR2 as YYNGEE. The CDR3 covers 13 residues. This chain's CDR3 is CASSAGGSQGYTF. The CDR3 nucleotides are TGTGCCAGCAGCGCGGGAGGGAGTCAGGGCTACACCTTC.

The chain couples TRBV10-3 to TRBJ2-7; 12 nucleotides agree with TRBD1. There are 17 residues in the CDR3. CDR1 is ENHRY, CDR2 SYGVKD, per germline. The ends lost 6 bases at V and 9 bases at J; junction bases unmatched: 18. The CDR3 DNA reads TGTGCCATCAGGACTACCGCCGGGGACAGGGGGCGCCCGGGGCAGTACTTC. This sequence encodes CAIRTTAGDRGRPGQYF.

The rearrangement uses TRBV6-1 and TRBJ1-2; possible D gene TRBD1, 5 bases. V was cut by 2 bases and J by 8 bases, with 12 bases left in between. Germline lookup yields CDR1 MNHNS and CDR2 SASEGT. The CDR3 contains 13 residues. The CDR3 spells CASSESKGLGYTF. The CDR3 DNA reads TGTGCCAGCAGTGAATCAAAGGGACTAGGCTACACCTTC.

The genes are TRBV30 and TRBJ2-1; 11 nucleotides line up with TRBD2. CDR1 GTSNPN and CDR2 SVGIG come from the germline V gene (reference sequence). There are 17 residues in the CDR3. After removal of 4 bases from V and 1 base from J, the junction contained 9 bases not matched to a gene. The CDR3 is CAWMASGRHLSYNEQFF. CDR3 in DNA: TGTGCCTGGATGGCTAGCGGGAGGCACCTATCCTACAATGAGCAGTTCTTC.

The chain's CDR3 is CASSLRVGHYGYTF. The CDR3 region has the DNA TGTGCCAGCAGCTTAAGGGTGGGACATTATGGCTACACCTTC. This rearrangement joins TRBV7-9 to TRBJ1-2; possibly TRBD1 for D (6 bases). The CDR3 runs 14 residues. V was cut by 2 bases and J by 5 bases, with 12 bases left in between. Germline-derived CDR1 and CDR2 are SEHNR and FQNEAQ (reference sequence).

This chain connects TRBV18 to TRBJ1-5; 12 nucleotides agree with TRBD1. This CDR3 region has 17 residues. Germline V gives CDR1 KGHSH, CDR2 LQKENI. After removal of 3 bases from V and 4 bases from J, the junction contained 7 bases not matched to a gene. The CDR3, as DNA: TGTGCCAGCTCACCCGTCCCGGGACAGGGGGCGAATCAGCCCCAGCATTTT. Its translation is CASSPVPGQGANQPQHF.

The table lists this clone with a few counts. The genes are TRBV7-3 and TRBJ1-1; D unclear. Trimming removed 1 base from V and 0 bases from J, with 3 bases in between. This CDR3 is 13 amino acids long. The germline CDR1 and CDR2 sequences are SGHTA and FQGTGA. CDR3 nucleotide sequence: TGTGCCAGCAGCTTAAGCGTGAACACTGAAGCTTTCTTT. Its protein product is CASSLSVNTEAFF.

The sample holds many counts of this clone. The chain has TRBV7-3 and TRBJ2-7; D is uncertain. The CDR3 length is 15 residues. CDR1 is SGHTA and CDR2 is FQGTGA in the germline V gene. The V gene lost 5 bases and the J gene lost 6 bases, with 20 bases spanning the gap. As DNA, the CDR3 is TGTGCCAGCAGCCCCCGTCCAAGTGAAATGACCGAGCAGTACTTC. Its translation is CASSPRPSEMTEQYF.

V and J are TRBV30 and TRBJ1-4; weak D call: TRBD1 (5 bases). V was clipped by 2 bases and J by 6 bases, with 16 bases between them. The V gene's germline CDR1 is GTSNPN and CDR2 SVGIG (reference sequence). This CDR3 is 15 amino acids long. DNA of the CDR3: TGTGCCTGGAGTCACCGGGACCGGACTTATGAAAAACTGTTTTTT. Translated: CAWSHRDRTYEKLFF.

This sequence joins TRBV24-1 and TRBJ1-2; D call uncertain. The germline V gene encodes CDR1 KGHDR and CDR2 SFDVKD. The CDR3 consists of 13 residues. Trimming pared 2 bases from V and 8 bases from J, leaving 11 bases between. The CDR3 loop is CATSDWDEDGYTF. For the CDR3, the DNA is TGTGCCACCAGTGATTGGGATGAGGACGGCTACACCTTC.

The V call is TRBV19, the J call TRBJ1-2; the match to TRBD1 covers 12 bases. The trim removed 11 bases at V and 2 bases at J, leaving 9 bases unmatched. The CDR3 spans 15 residues. CDR1 and CDR2 (germline): LNHDA, SQIVND (reference sequence). CDR3 loop: CAAGTGGEQNYGYTF. The CDR3, as DNA: TGTGCCGCTGGGACAGGGGGCGAACAGAACTATGGCTACACCTTC.

J is TRBJ1-4 and V is TRBV12-3 or TRBV12-4; 9 bases fit TRBD1. The CDR3 covers 13 residues. V was clipped by 6 bases and J by 6 bases; unmatched bases: 2. The CDR3 nucleotides read TGTGCCAGCAGGCGGACAGGGGATGAAAAACTGTTTTTT. Its translation is CASRRTGDEKLFF.

The V gene is TRBV6-5, the J gene TRBJ1-1; tentative D call: TRBD1 (5 bases). Between the trimmed V and J ends, which lost 8 bases and 10 bases, there was a span of 14 bases. The CDR3 has 11 residues. Per the germline V gene, CDR1 is MNHEY and CDR2 is SVGAGI. As DNA, the CDR3 is TGTGCCAGCCCCGGGACCACGAGAGCTTTCTTT. It codes for CASPGTTRAFF.

This chain joins TRBV5-1 and TRBJ1-5; 8 bases agree with TRBD1. The CDR3 length is 14 residues. Germline CDR1 and CDR2: SGHRS and YFSETQ. V was clipped by 4 bases and J by 6 bases; unmatched bases: 6. The CDR3 region is CASSQDRATQPQHF. The CDR3 DNA reads TGCGCCAGCAGCCAGGACAGGGCGACTCAGCCCCAGCATTTT. Using reference TRBV5-1 and TRBJ1-5 for the parts outside the CDR3, the full variable domain is KAGVTQTPRYLIKTRGQQVTLSCSPISGHRSVSWYQQTPGQGLQFLFEYFSETQRNKGNFPGRFSGRQFSNSRSEMNVSTLELGDSALYLCASSQDRATQPQHFGDGTRLSIL.

The CDR3 loop reads CASLKRGGYNEQFF. CDR3 coding DNA: TGTGCCAGCCTCAAGAGGGGTGGCTACAATGAGCAGTTCTTC. The J gene is TRBJ2-1, the V gene TRBV18; TRBD1 or TRBD2 may be the D gene (5 bases each). CDR1 and CDR2 from the germline V gene are KGHSH and LQKENI. CDR3 size: 14 residues. With 8 bases removed from V and 3 bases from J, the gap between germline ends came to 14 bases.

This clone was found once. The CDR3: CASSPTTSGRREQYF. The CDR3 DNA follows: TGTGCCAGCAGTCCCACGACTAGCGGGAGGAGGGAGCAGTACTTC. The genes are TRBV6-5 and TRBJ2-7, with 13 bases aligning to TRBD2. Germline V gives CDR1 MNHEY, CDR2 SVGAGI. This CDR3 has 15 amino acids. V shed 5 bases and J 7 bases; nucleotides not matched to a gene: 8.

The J gene is TRBJ2-1, the V gene TRBV9; no firm D call. Per germline, CDR1 SGDLS and CDR2 YYNGEE. The CDR3 loop spans 15 amino acids. Between the trimmed V and J ends, which lost 2 bases and 0 bases, there was a span of 9 bases. The CDR3 DNA is TGTGCCAGCAGCGTCTCAGGAGTCTCCTACAATGAGCAGTTCTTC. Its translation: CASSVSGVSYNEQFF.